The rows below give T cell receptor beta chains drawn from one sample of a study of control samples from healthy donors and cancer patients. Method: immunoSEQ multiplex PCR; TCRdb's copy keeps in-frame clones and lacks some. Among about 94,000 clones listed, approximately 90% were seen once. The sequencing input was blood. These TCRs come from a young woman in good health. Each CDR3 is given with its conserved first and last residue. Each record gives: V gene, clone size, D gene, J gene, CDR3 DNA, CDR3 protein. D genes are given only for firm matches. Some rows mark clone size as missing; the rest say once, few, many or name a class of expanded clone.

TRBV18	.	.	TRBJ1-1	TGTGCCAGCTCACCACCCCGGGGAGGCCCCACTGAAGCTTTCTTT	CASSPPRGGPTEAFF
TRBV6-7	.	.	TRBJ1-6	TGTGCCAGCAGTTACTCGATGGTAGGGGACTCCTATAATTCACCCCTCCACTTT	CASSYSMVGDSYNSPLHF
TRBV18	.	.	TRBJ2-1	TGTGCCAGCTCACTCACCGAAAGGAGTCAGACCACCTACAATGAGCAGTTCTTC	CASSLTERSQTTYNEQFF
TRBV29-1	.	.	TRBJ1-2	TGCAGCGTCGCCGGGGTTGGGAGTGGCTACACCTTC	CSVAGVGSGYTF
TRBV15	.	.	TRBJ1-6	TGTGCCACCAGCAGATTGGTAGACAGAGTTAATTCACCCCTCCACTTT	CATSRLVDRVNSPLHF
TRBV27	few	.	TRBJ2-7	TGTGCCAGCAGGGGTAGCGGAAGCTCCTACGAGCAGTACTTC	CASRGSGSSYEQYF
TRBV19	.	TRBD2	TRBJ2-7	TGTGCCAGTAGTGGCGGGACTAATTACGAGCAGTACTTC	CASSGGTNYEQYF
TRBV5-1	.	.	TRBJ1-2	TGCGCCAGCAGGGGTAGTTGGAAGTATGGCTACACCTTC	CASRGSWKYGYTF
TRBV5-1	.	.	TRBJ1-1	TGCGCCAGCAGCCCGGACAGATACACTGAAGCTTTCTTT	CASSPDRYTEAFF
TRBV12-3/TRBV12-4	.	.	TRBJ2-7	TGTGCCAGCAGTTTTAGGAAATCGTACGAGCAGTACTTC	CASSFRKSYEQYF
TRBV27	.	.	TRBJ2-7	TGTGCCAGCAGTCCAGACCCGGTTCCCCTCTCCTACGAGCAGTACTTC	CASSPDPVPLSYEQYF
TRBV7-6	.	.	TRBJ1-3	TGTGCCAGCAGCTTAGTACTGAGCTCTGGAAACACCATATATTTT	CASSLVLSSGNTIYF
TRBV6-1	few	.	TRBJ1-6	TGTGCCAGCAGTGAAGTTGACGGAGGGGGTGATTCACCCCTCCACTTT	CASSEVDGGGDSPLHF
TRBV9	.	.	TRBJ2-3	TGTGCCAGCAGCCCCCCCTCGGGAATAGGAGATACGCAGTATTTT	CASSPPSGIGDTQYF
TRBV10-2	.	TRBD1	TRBJ1-3	TGCGCCGCACGACCGACAGGGGTTTCACGTGGAAACACCATATATTTT	CAARPTGVSRGNTIYF
TRBV25-1	.	.	TRBJ2-1	TGTGCCAGCAGTCCCCCCCTCGACGGTTACAATGAGCAGTTCTTC	CASSPPLDGYNEQFF
TRBV2	.	.	TRBJ2-3	TGTGCCCTCGACGCTAGCACAGATACGCAGTATTTT	CALDASTDTQYF
TRBV2	.	.	TRBJ2-1	TGTGCCAGCAGTGAAGAGGGGGGGGTCTCCTACAATGAGCAGTTCTTC	CASSEEGGVSYNEQFF
TRBV27	.	.	TRBJ2-1	TGTGCCAGCAGTTTGTCGCCTTACAATGAGCAGTTCTTC	CASSLSPYNEQFF
TRBV14	.	.	TRBJ1-4	TGTGCCAGCAGCCTCCCGGGCGGGGAGGGGAATGAAAAACTGTTTTTT	CASSLPGGEGNEKLFF
TRBV5-1	.	.	TRBJ2-7	TGCGCCAGCAGCTTGGCCCTGGCAGGGGCCTCCTACGAGCAGTACTTC	CASSLALAGASYEQYF
TRBV10-3	.	.	TRBJ1-2	TGTGCCATCAGTGAACGGGTGCGACAGGATAAGGGCTACACCTTC	CAISERVRQDKGYTF
TRBV4-1	.	TRBD2	TRBJ2-3	TGCGCCAGCAGCCAAGATCGGTTTAGCGGGGTTCCGCAGTATTTT	CASSQDRFSGVPQYF
TRBV7-9	.	.	TRBJ1-5	TGTGCCAGCAGCTTACAGGGTAGCAATCAGCCCCAGCATTTT	CASSLQGSNQPQHF
TRBV5-8	.	.	TRBJ1-1	TGTGCCAGCAGCCCAGGGCCCCCGAACACTGAAGCTTTCTTT	CASSPGPPNTEAFF
TRBV7-2	few	.	TRBJ1-3	TGTGCCAGCAGCTTATTCTCTGGTTCGGGAAACACCATATATTTT	CASSLFSGSGNTIYF
TRBV5-1	.	.	TRBJ2-5	TGCGCCAGCAGCTCGTACCAAGAGACCCAGTACTTC	CASSSYQETQYF
TRBV20-1	.	.	TRBJ1-2	TGCAGTGCTAGTCAAACAGGGAGCGACTATGGCTACACCTTC	CSASQTGSDYGYTF
TRBV5-4	.	.	TRBJ1-1	TGTGCCAGCAGCCGAGGGCCTGTGAACACTGAAGCTTTCTTT	CASSRGPVNTEAFF
TRBV7-9	.	.	TRBJ2-7	TGTGCCAGCAGCTTAGGACGGTACGAGCAGTACTTC	CASSLGRYEQYF
TRBV11-2	.	TRBD1	TRBJ1-1	TGTGCCAGCAGCTTAGGACGACAGGGCGTTGGCACTGAAGCTTTCTTT	CASSLGRQGVGTEAFF
TRBV6-6	.	.	TRBJ1-1	TGTGCCAGCAGTCGAAGACCCCTCCACCTTGACACTGAAGCTTTCTTT	CASSRRPLHLDTEAFF
TRBV12-3/TRBV12-4	.	.	TRBJ1-5	TGTGCCAGCAGTTTAGGGGCCCGGCCCCAGCATTTT	CASSLGARPQHF
TRBV18	.	.	TRBJ1-2	TGTGCCAGCTCACCGTACAGTCCCCAGGGAGGCTATGGCTACACCTTC	CASSPYSPQGGYGYTF
TRBV27	.	.	TRBJ1-2	TGTGCCAGCAGTTTATCGGTTTCAGTAGGCTACACCTTC	CASSLSVSVGYTF
TRBV3-1/TRBV3-2	once	.	TRBJ1-2	TGTGCCAGCAGCCAAGTTTCTGCTAACTATGGCTACACCTTC	CASSQVSANYGYTF
TRBV2	.	.	TRBJ1-2	TGTGCCAGCAGGACGACTAACTATGGCTACACCTTC	CASRTTNYGYTF
TRBV19	.	TRBD1	TRBJ2-3	TGTGCCAGTAGTACCACGACAGGGGCCACAGATACGCAGTATTTT	CASSTTTGATDTQYF
TRBV5-6	once	TRBD1	TRBJ1-1	TGTGCCACCACAGGGACAGGGAGCCGGACTGAAGCTTTCTTT	CATTGTGSRTEAFF
TRBV5-1	.	TRBD1	TRBJ1-1	TGCGCCAGCAGCTTGGACCGGGGACAGGGGAAAGCTTTCTTT	CASSLDRGQGKAFF
TRBV12-3/TRBV12-4	.	.	TRBJ2-2	TGTGCCAGCAGTTTAATATGGGGGGAGCTGTTTTTT	CASSLIWGELFF
TRBV4-1	.	.	TRBJ1-6	TGCGCCAGCAGCCATGGGAGACTGAATAATTCACCCCTCCACTTT	CASSHGRLNNSPLHF
TRBV7-8	.	.	TRBJ1-1	TGTGCCAGCAGCTTACCCTACGGGGACACTGAAGCTTTCTTT	CASSLPYGDTEAFF
TRBV25-1	.	.	TRBJ2-1	TGTGCCAGCAGTGGAGCGTGGAATGAGCAGTTCTTC	CASSGAWNEQFF
TRBV9	.	.	TRBJ2-3	TGTGCCAGCACATCAGACACGGGTGGCACAGATACGCAGTATTTT	CASTSDTGGTDTQYF
TRBV27	.	TRBD1	TRBJ1-2	TGTGCCAGCAAGGCAGGGGGATCAAGCTATGGCTACACCTTC	CASKAGGSSYGYTF
TRBV7-9	.	.	TRBJ1-4	TGTGCCAGCAGCTTAGGCGACGGCTATAATGAAAAACTGTTTTTT	CASSLGDGYNEKLFF
TRBV9	once	.	TRBJ1-1	TGTGCCAGCAGCCCTGAGGGGAGAACGACTGAAGCTTTCTTT	CASSPEGRTTEAFF
TRBV3-1/TRBV3-2	.	TRBD2	TRBJ2-1	TGTGCCAGCAGCCAAGATCTCAAGCGGGGGTCGTCTTACAATGAGCAGTTCTTC	CASSQDLKRGSSYNEQFF
TRBV15	.	.	TRBJ1-2	TGTGCCACCAGCAGAGATTTGGGGAAGGGCGGAAACTATGGCTACACCTTC	CATSRDLGKGGNYGYTF
TRBV9	.	TRBD1	TRBJ1-2	TGTGCCAGCAGCGTATATGAGGACAGGGGAGGATATGGCTACACCTTC	CASSVYEDRGGYGYTF